This TCR beta chain was documented in a study of immune evolution from preneoplasia to lung adenocarcinoma. Sequencing was performed with immunoSEQ multiplex PCR; in TCRdb, only in-frame clones are kept and a portion is missing. Among 6,500 to 9,000 clones, approximately 80% were seen once, and the ten largest hold more than 5.5%. Study findings and constraints: Normal lung had the highest top T cell clone frequencies. Normal lung had highest clonality; later lesions appeared denser, more diverse.

Resections took place in Japan or China from 2014 to 2017. CDR1 and CDR2 (germline): SSHAT, FNYEAQ (reference sequence). This CDR3 contains 15 residues. Points on this clone: The target antigen is unknown. The junction and the germline gene differ at one end; a read error may be behind it.

The V gene is TRBV7-7, the J gene TRBJ2-5; tentatively, D is TRBD1 (7 bases). The sequencing sample was made of FFPE adjacent normal lung tissue. The TCR sequence derives from a person aged 65-85 years with lung adenocarcinoma. This chain's CDR3 is CASSLSRGVQETQYF. CDR3 sequence (DNA): TGTGCTAGCAGCTTATCCAGGGGGGTCCAAGAGACCCAGTACTTC.